The 29 T cell receptor beta chains below come from one sample, sequenced in a study of blood T cells in healthy people across ages. A second PCR of 7 to 11 cycles used a sample-barcoded 5' primer and a J-beta primer mix. Via MiXCR, TCRdb re-called the 5' RACE reads, giving one row per CDR3 protein. The repertoire holds some 1,500,000 distinct CDR3 sequences, 35% to 45% seen once, with about 3.8% in the top ten. Sample: blood. Receptors were obtained from a young woman in good health.

Comments on this clonotype: One end of the junction does not line up with germline, which may come from a read error. The gene calls are TRBV12-3 or TRBV12-4 and TRBJ1-1, with 8 nucleotides matching TRBD1. This CDR3 comprises 16 residues. The CDR3 coding sequence is TGTGTCAGCAGTTATTGGACAGGGTCTGGTTTTACTGAAGCTTTCTTT. Translating it yields CVSSYWTGSGFTEAFF.

In this sample, this clonotype turned up a few times. V gene TRBV20-1 combines with J gene TRBJ2-3; TRBD2 matches at 10 bases. The CDR3 is 15 amino acids. Per germline, CDR1 DFQATT and CDR2 SNEGSKA (reference sequence). The trim removed 0 bases at V and 7 bases at J, leaving 7 bases unmatched. The DNA of the CDR3 is TGCAGTGCTAGAGATCTGGCTAGCGGGGGATATACGCAGTATTTT. It codes for CSARDLASGGYTQYF.

The sample holds one count of this clonotype. The chain is built from TRBV2 and TRBJ1-1; D remains ambiguous. Germline V lookup: CDR1 SNHLY, CDR2 FYNNEI. V was shortened by 4 bases and J by 0 bases, with 9 bases between the two germline ends. This CDR3 has 14 residues. CDR3 region: CASSGPPLNTEAFF. CDR3 DNA sequence: TGTGCCAGCAGTGGTCCGCCGTTGAACACTGAAGCTTTCTTT.

This sequence joins TRBV4-1 and TRBJ2-5; no clear D. From germline, CDR1 is MGHRA and CDR2 YSYEKL. V was pared by 1 base and J by 11 bases, with 20 bases between. The CDR3 extends over 15 amino acids. In nucleotides, the CDR3 is TGCGCCAGCAGCCAAGTTTTCGGGTCCTACAATGAGCAGTACTTC. Its translation: CASSQVFGSYNEQYF.

This clonotype was counted only a few times. The gene calls are TRBV20-1 and TRBJ1-5; a possible D gene is TRBD1 (6 bases). Trimming removed 3 bases at V and 7 bases at J, with 19 bases between. The CDR3 contains 15 residues. CDR1 is DFQATT and CDR2 is SNEGSKA in the germline V gene (reference sequence). The CDR3 coding sequence is TGCAGTGCTAGTGAACACGCAGGGGTCGGACAGCCCCAGCATTTT. This codes for CSASEHAGVGQPQHF.

The chain links TRBV2 to TRBJ1-2; D ambiguous. There are 13 residues in the CDR3. Germline V gene sequence: CDR1 SNHLY, CDR2 FYNNEI. V was pared by 7 bases and J by 0 bases, with 9 bases between. Here the CDR3 DNA reads TGTGCCAGCAATGGAGATTCTAACTATGGCTACACCTTC. Its translation: CASNGDSNYGYTF.

The V gene is TRBV12-3 or TRBV12-4, the J gene TRBJ1-6; D gene unclear. The CDR3 is 15 residues long. Trimming took 5 bases from V and 4 from J, leaving 12 bases between them. CDR3 coding DNA: TGTGCCAGCAGTCCGTTGTCGGGGTATAATTCACCCCTCCACTTT. Amino acid sequence: CASSPLSGYNSPLHF.

This chain links TRBV28 with TRBJ2-7; possible D gene TRBD1, 5 bases. The CDR3 consists of 12 residues. V lost 5 bases to trimming and J lost 12 bases, with 17 bases between them. Germline values: CDR1 MDHEN, CDR2 SYDVKM. DNA for the CDR3: TGTGCCAGCAGTAACCCAGGGTCGCCTCCGTACTTC. This translates into CASSNPGSPPYF.

The CDR3 coding sequence is TGTGCCAGCAGCAAGCGGTCTGGGGTCTACAATGAGCAGTTCTTC. It is translated as CASSKRSGVYNEQFF. The V call is TRBV7-6, the J call TRBJ2-1; maybe TRBD2 (5 bases). V was trimmed by 5 bases and J by 3 bases, leaving 14 bases between them. Germline V lookup: CDR1 SGHVS, CDR2 FNYEAQ. CDR3 size: 15 residues.

V usage is TRBV4-1 and J usage is TRBJ2-7, with TRBD2 matching 7 bases. V lost 3 bases and J lost 3; bases outside the gene matches: 11. Per germline, CDR1 MGHRA and CDR2 YSYEKL. The CDR3 covers 16 residues. The CDR3 sequence is CASSHSRKAGIYEQYF. Written as DNA, the CDR3 is TGCGCCAGCAGCCACTCCAGAAAAGCGGGGATCTACGAGCAGTACTTC.

V is TRBV5-1 and J is TRBJ2-1; 7 bases are a match to TRBD1. Germline V gives CDR1 SGHRS, CDR2 YFSETQ. This CDR3 comprises 17 residues. The junction had 19 bases not matched to a gene; V was cut back by 0 bases and J by 13 bases. CDR3 DNA sequence: TGCGCCAGCAGCTTGGTCCGACAGGGCAATCTACAAGAGACCCAGTTCTTC. Translated, it gives CASSLVRQGNLQETQFF. Complete variable domain (other parts from reference TRBV5-1 and TRBJ2-1): KAGVTQTPRYLIKTRGQQVTLSCSPISGHRSVSWYQQTPGQGLQFLFEYFSETQRNKGNFPGRFSGRQFSNSRSEMNVSTLELGDSALYLCASSLVRQGNLQETQFFGPGTRLTVL.

The sample holds a few counts of this clonotype. V is TRBV4-1 and J is TRBJ2-4; D remains ambiguous. The J call may not be correct, given that the DNA end is closer to TRBJ2-7. This CDR3 has 16 residues. From germline, CDR1 is MGHRA and CDR2 YSYEKL. This CDR3 reads CASSQEEQNPFYEQYF. In DNA form, the CDR3 reads TGCGCCAGCAGCCAAGAGGAACAGAACCCCTTCTACGAGCAGTACTTC.

This clonotype turned up a few times. The genes are TRBV28 and TRBJ2-1, with D uncertain. CDR1 is MDHEN, CDR2 SYDVKM, per germline. This CDR3 has 16 residues. The V end lost 3 bases, the J end lost 0 bases, and 12 bases lay between the germline ends. The CDR3 protein is CASSFIAESSYNEQFF. The CDR3 DNA sequence: TGTGCCAGCAGTTTTATCGCGGAGAGCTCCTACAATGAGCAGTTCTTC. The full variable domain, rest sourced from reference TRBV28 and TRBJ2-1, is DVKVTQSSRYLVKRTGEKVFLECVQDMDHENMFWYRQDPGLGLRLIYFSYDVKMKEKGDIPEGYSVSREKKERFSLILESASTNQTSMYLCASSFIAESSYNEQFFGPGTRLTVL.

The chain links TRBV20-1 to TRBJ2-5; D may be TRBD2 (6 bases). With 6 bases removed from V and 2 bases from J, the gap between germline ends came to 19 bases. Germline assignment: CDR1 DFQATT and CDR2 SNEGSKA (reference sequence). The CDR3 length is 15 residues. CDR3 sequence (DNA): TGCAGTGCGTCGGGGGAACCGGGGAAACAAGAGACCCAGTACTTC. It translates to CSASGEPGKQETQYF.

Only a few counts were recorded for this clonotype. The chain has TRBV15 and TRBJ2-5; 8 nucleotides align to TRBD1. The DNA end is more similar to TRBJ2-7, so the J call may be wrong. CDR3 length: 14 amino acids. Germline V gene data show CDR1 as LNHNV and CDR2 as YYDKDF (reference sequence). CDR3 residues: CATRAGTGDYEQYF. Here the CDR3 DNA reads TGTGCCACCAGAGCCGGGACAGGCGACTACGAGCAGTACTTC.

This clonotype has more than one count but fewer than ten. The V gene is TRBV29-1, the J gene TRBJ2-1; the D call may be TRBD1 or TRBD2 (5 bases each). Germline assignment: CDR1 SQVTM and CDR2 ANQGSEA. The V and J ends lost 4 bases and 2 bases respectively, with 18 bases between them. The length of the CDR3 is 16 residues. The chain's CDR3 is CSVGGWGKNPYNEQFF. In DNA, the CDR3 is TGCAGCGTTGGGGGGTGGGGTAAGAATCCCTACAATGAGCAGTTCTTC.

The chain recombines TRBV9 with TRBJ2-1, with 10 bases that match TRBD2. CDR3 length: 16 residues. Germline V lookup: CDR1 SGDLS, CDR2 YYNGEE. Losses at the gene ends were 0 bases for V and 7 bases for J; bases not matched to a gene: 7. CDR3 amino acids: CASSVDPTSGKNEQFF. The CDR3 nucleotides read TGTGCCAGCAGCGTAGACCCCACTAGCGGGAAAAATGAGCAGTTCTTC.

The chain carries TRBV4-3 and TRBJ1-4, with D tentatively TRBD1 (6 bases). The V and J ends lost 2 bases and 3 bases respectively, with 10 bases between them. This CDR3 has 15 amino acids. Germline V gives CDR1 LGHNA, CDR2 YSLEER. The CDR3 here is CASSQTGLSNEKLFF. The DNA for the CDR3 is TGCGCCAGCAGCCAAACAGGGCTCTCTAATGAAAAACTGTTTTTT.

The gene calls are TRBV28 and TRBJ1-1; no firm D call. This CDR3 spans 15 amino acids. Germline V gives CDR1 MDHEN, CDR2 SYDVKM. V was trimmed by 5 bases and J by 1 base, leaving 14 bases between them. CDR3 loop: CASSPRVEGNTEAFF. CDR3 nucleotides: TGTGCCAGCAGTCCGAGAGTAGAGGGGAACACTGAAGCTTTCTTT.

This clonotype was counted only a few times. The chain uses TRBV4-1 and TRBJ2-5, with a weak D call TRBD1 (6 bases). Germline V gives CDR1 MGHRA, CDR2 YSYEKL. V lost 2 bases and J 4 bases, leaving 14 bases between the germline ends. CDR3 length equals 15 residues. The CDR3 DNA follows: TGCGCCAGCAGCCAACTCACAGGGAGCCGAGAGACCCAGTACTTC. This sequence encodes CASSQLTGSRETQYF.

The chain joins TRBV6-1 to TRBJ2-5; 7 positions match TRBD2. This CDR3 is 16 amino acids long. The junction had 11 bases not matched to a gene; V was cut back by 2 bases and J by 5 bases. CDR1 is MNHNS and CDR2 is SASEGT in the germline V gene. In nucleotides, the CDR3 is TGTGCCAGCAGTGAATCCAGCGGGGCCCGTGGGGAGACCCAGTACTTC. Its protein product is CASSESSGARGETQYF.

The chain joins TRBV20-1 to TRBJ2-7; 8 bases map to TRBD1. This CDR3 comprises 14 residues. V was clipped by 3 bases and J by 2 bases; unmatched bases: 6. Germline CDR1 DFQATT, CDR2 SNEGSKA (reference sequence). CDR3 loop: CSASNGQGPYEQYF. The CDR3 DNA is TGCAGTGCTAGTAATGGACAGGGTCCCTACGAGCAGTACTTC.

This sequence joins TRBV20-1 and TRBJ2-3, with a possible D match to TRBD2 (5 bases). The V and J ends lost 3 bases and 1 base respectively, with 11 bases between them. This CDR3 comprises 14 residues. The germline V gene encodes CDR1 DFQATT and CDR2 SNEGSKA (reference sequence). The CDR3 DNA is TGCAGTGCTAGCAGAGGGTTAGGCACAGATACGCAGTATTTT. The encoded protein is CSASRGLGTDTQYF.

The chain employs TRBV7-2 and TRBJ2-7; tentatively, D is TRBD1 or TRBD2 (5 bases each). V lost 5 bases and J lost 10, with 27 bases in between. CDR3 length: 16 amino acids. Per the germline V gene, CDR1 is SGHTA and CDR2 is FQGNSA. The CDR3 DNA reads as TGTGCCAGCAGCCATCCCTGGGACGGCTTTTCAGATACCCAGTACTTC. Its protein product is CASSHPWDGFSDTQYF.

In its sample, this clonotype was seen a few times. This sequence joins TRBV10-3 and TRBJ2-5; the match to TRBD1 covers 8 bases. This CDR3 comprises 14 residues. J was trimmed by 6 bases and V by 3 bases; bases with no gene match: 6. CDR1 and CDR2 (germline): ENHRY, SYGVKD. The CDR3 coding sequence is TGTGCCATCAGTGAAGGGACAGGTGCCCAGACCCAGTACTTC. Residues: CAISEGTGAQTQYF.

This clonotype turned up a few times. This chain connects TRBV6-5 to TRBJ2-3; 12 bases agree with TRBD2. This CDR3 has 15 amino acids. J lost 5 bases, V lost 4 bases, and 4 bases had no gene match. Germline-derived CDR1 and CDR2 are MNHEY and SVGAGI. DNA for the CDR3: TGTGCCAGCAGTTTTACTAGCGGGGGGCAAGATACGCAGTATTTT. This sequence encodes CASSFTSGGQDTQYF.

This chain uses TRBV4-2 with TRBJ2-7, with D perhaps matching TRBD2 (7 bases). The CDR3 sequence is 16 residues long. Germline V CDR1 and CDR2: LGHNA, YNFKEQ. The V and J ends lost 3 bases and 0 bases respectively, with 15 bases between them. The CDR3 here is CASSQGKGGNSYEQYF. The CDR3 DNA is TGTGCCAGCAGCCAGGGGAAGGGGGGGAACTCCTACGAGCAGTACTTC.

At least ten counts were recorded for this clonotype. The chain links TRBV10-2 to TRBJ2-5, with unresolved D. The CDR3 totals 13 residues. Trimming stripped 4 bases from V and 2 bases from J, with 8 bases between. Per germline, CDR1 WSHSY and CDR2 SAAADI. CDR3 DNA: TGCGCCAGCAGTGGGCACCTACAAGAGACCCAGTACTTC. Translating it yields CASSGHLQETQYF.

The CDR3 nucleotides are TGCAGTGCTAGATGGGTTGACGGGGAGACCCAGTACTTC. Translation: CSARWVDGETQYF. The chain carries TRBV20-1 and TRBJ2-5; D is ambiguous. The CDR3 is 13 residues long. The ends were cut back, 2 bases at V and 5 bases at J, with 12 bases in the middle. Germline lookup yields CDR1 DFQATT and CDR2 SNEGSKA (reference sequence).